This entry lists 8 T cell receptor beta chains sequenced from one sample in a study of beta chain features in type 1 diabetes. Expressed TCRB transcripts were sequenced because the entire RNA isolate underwent reverse transcription. The data were produced by immunoSEQ multiplex PCR, yet TCRdb's version contains in-frame clones alone and is incomplete. The table shows hundreds of thousands of clones, with less than 10% occurring only once. The sequenced material came from central memory CD4+ T cells from blood. These receptors were taken from a woman aged 18-29 years in good health.

At least ten counts were recorded for this clone. The rearrangement uses TRBV7-9 and TRBJ2-6; TRBD1 matches at 7 bases. Germline V lookup: CDR1 SEHNR, CDR2 FQNEAQ (reference sequence). The CDR3 loop spans 15 amino acids. Trimming removed 4 bases from V and 2 bases from J; junction bases left unmatched: 2. The DNA of the CDR3 is TGTGCCAGCAGCTACCAGGGGGCTGGGGCCAACGTCCTGACTTTC. This gives the protein CASSYQGAGANVLTF.

The CDR3 nucleotides read TGTGCCAGCAGCCTTGACAGCCGTAATGAAAAACTGTTTTTT. This translates into CASSLDSRNEKLFF. The V and J genes are TRBV7-8 and TRBJ1-4, with D possibly being TRBD1 (5 bases). Germline loops: CDR1 SGHVS, CDR2 FQNEAQ. Trimming took off 5 bases at V and 4 bases at J, with 11 bases between the two ends. This CDR3 contains 14 residues.

J is TRBJ2-1 and V is TRBV7-2; D is possibly TRBD2 (5 bases). The V gene's germline CDR1 is SGHTA and CDR2 FQGNSA. V was clipped by 5 bases and J by 5 bases, with 16 bases between them. CDR3 length equals 15 residues. DNA of the CDR3: TGTGCCAGCAGCGAAACTAGACTGTCCCACAATGAGCAGTTCTTC. Its translation is CASSETRLSHNEQFF.

This clone has a handful of counts. The rearrangement joins TRBV6-1 to TRBJ2-3; maybe TRBD2 (6 bases). Trimming removed 2 bases from V and 5 bases from J, with 8 bases in between. The CDR3 has 13 amino acids. Looked up from germline, CDR1 is MNHNS and CDR2 is SASEGT. CDR3 sequence: CASSERGLDTQYF. CDR3 DNA: TGTGCCAGCAGTGAACGGGGGTTAGATACGCAGTATTTT.

Only a few counts were recorded for this clone. This chain uses TRBV5-4 with TRBJ2-3; tentatively, D is TRBD1 (5 bases). Per germline, CDR1 SGHNT and CDR2 YYREEE (reference sequence). The CDR3 sequence is 15 residues long. Trimming removed 0 bases at V and 7 bases at J, with 15 bases between. CDR3 in amino acids: CASSLDRPAANTQYF. CDR3 nucleotide sequence: TGTGCCAGCAGCTTGGACAGGCCCGCGGCAAATACGCAGTATTTT.

Turning to this clone: The sample has other DNA sequences that encode this CDR3 too. The chain carries TRBV18 and TRBJ1-1, with D unresolved. This CDR3 comprises 14 residues. The V gene's germline CDR1 is KGHSH and CDR2 LQKENI. V was shortened by 2 bases and J by 0 bases, with 7 bases between the two germline ends. Here the CDR3 DNA reads TGTGCCAGCTCACCAACCGGGCTGAACACTGAAGCTTTCTTT. Translating gives CASSPTGLNTEAFF.

This clone was detected ten times or more. The same CDR3 also results from other DNA sequences found in this sample. The chain links TRBV7-9 to TRBJ1-4; no definite D call. The length of the CDR3 is 11 residues. V was pared by 2 bases and J by 8 bases, with 3 bases between. Germline V CDR1 and CDR2: SEHNR, FQNEAQ (reference sequence). The CDR3 loop is CASSLREKLFF. The CDR3, as DNA: TGTGCCAGCAGCTTACGCGAAAAACTGTTTTTT.

This chain links TRBV11-2 with TRBJ1-2; D gene ambiguous. V was pared by 0 bases and J by 1 base, with 6 bases between. The CDR3 consists of 14 residues. The germline CDR1 and CDR2 sequences are SGHAT and FQNNGV. This CDR3 reads CASSLDQSNYGYTF. Written as DNA, the CDR3 is TGTGCCAGCAGCTTAGATCAAAGTAACTATGGCTACACCTTC.